A single sample is the source of the 29 T cell receptor beta chains below, sequenced in a study of cytomegalovirus exposure and HLA in healthy donors. This PCR relied on a set of 60 Vbeta primers and 13 Jbeta primers. Clones were sequenced by immunoSEQ multiplex PCR, and TCRdb holds only the in-frame ones, with some missing. Among 100,000 or so clones listed, 67% were seen once. The sequenced sample consisted of PBMCs. The receptor set was obtained from a man aged 25-40 years in good health and CMV-seronegative.

A word on this clone: Within the sample, other DNA sequences also encode this same CDR3. The J gene is TRBJ2-2, the V gene TRBV6-1; D perhaps matches TRBD2 (5 bases). Germline V gene sequence: CDR1 MNHNS, CDR2 SASEGT. V dropped 5 bases and J dropped 0 bases, with 10 bases sitting between them. The CDR3 contains 15 residues. CDR3 amino acids: CASSRSGTNTGELFF. The CDR3 bases are TGTGCCAGCAGTAGGAGCGGCACGAACACCGGGGAGCTGTTTTTT.

The chain links TRBV7-9 to TRBJ2-3, with a possible D match to TRBD2 (5 bases). Germline-derived CDR1 and CDR2 are SEHNR and FQNEAQ (reference sequence). The CDR3 has 13 residues. The germline V and J ends were trimmed by 5 bases and 8 bases, with 14 bases remaining between them. The CDR3 bases are TGTGCCAGCAGCCCCCCACTAGGAACTACGCAGTATTTT. Amino acids: CASSPPLGTTQYF.

This rearrangement joins TRBV28 to TRBJ2-7; D may be TRBD1 (6 bases). The CDR3 has 15 residues. Per the germline V gene, CDR1 is MDHEN and CDR2 is SYDVKM. The V gene lost 6 bases and the J gene lost 7 bases, with 22 bases spanning the gap. The CDR3 protein is CASRGPGHPAWEQYF. The DNA of the CDR3 is TGTGCCAGCAGAGGGCCGGGACACCCAGCATGGGAGCAGTACTTC.

The chain carries TRBV5-1 and TRBJ2-3, with D unclear. The CDR3 has 14 amino acids. Germline assignment: CDR1 SGHRS and CDR2 YFSETQ. V lost 3 bases to trimming and J lost 0 bases, with 8 bases between them. CDR3 region: CASSYPLSTDTQYF. The CDR3 nucleotides read TGCGCCAGCAGCTACCCACTTAGCACAGATACGCAGTATTTT.

The rearrangement uses TRBV9 and TRBJ2-1; 9 bases line up with TRBD2. The germline V gene has CDR1 SGDLS and CDR2 YYNGEE. J lost 2 bases, V lost 3 bases, and 3 bases had no gene match. This CDR3 is built from 15 residues. CDR3 coding DNA: TGTGCCAGCAGCGAAGCGGGAGGAACCTACAATGAGCAGTTCTTC. As protein: CASSEAGGTYNEQFF.

The V and J genes are TRBV29-1 and TRBJ1-2; TRBD1 matches 7 bases. V trimming: 7 bases; J trimming: 2 bases; junction bases outside the gene matches: 1. This CDR3 is 11 amino acids long. CDR1 is SQVTM and CDR2 is ANQGSEA in the germline V gene. The CDR3 spells CSGQGNYGYTF. The CDR3, as DNA: TGCAGCGGACAGGGAAACTATGGCTACACCTTC. Drawing the rest from reference TRBV29-1 and TRBJ1-2, the complete variable domain is SAVISQKPSRDICQRGTSLTIQCQVDSQVTMMFWYRQQPGQSLTLIATANQGSEATYESGFVIDKFPISRPNLTFSTLTVSNMSPEDSSIYLCSGQGNYGYTFGSGTRLTVV.

The chain combines TRBV7-9 with TRBJ2-6, with a possible D match to TRBD2 (7 bases). CDR3 length equals 16 residues. CDR1 is SEHNR and CDR2 is FQNEAQ in the germline V gene (reference sequence). V shed 5 bases and J shed 2 bases, with 13 bases lying between them. CDR3 protein: CASSGAGAPGANVLTF. For the CDR3, the DNA is TGTGCCAGCAGCGGCGCGGGGGCCCCTGGGGCCAACGTCCTGACTTTC.

The chain employs TRBV5-6 and TRBJ2-3; 10 bases line up with TRBD2. Trimming removed 4 bases from V and 6 bases from J; junction bases left unmatched: 11. Per germline, CDR1 SGHDT and CDR2 YYEEEE. The CDR3 length is 16 residues. Here the CDR3 reads CASSPPLAGVADTQYF. The CDR3 region has the DNA TGTGCCAGCAGCCCACCCCTAGCGGGAGTTGCCGATACGCAGTATTTT.

The chain is built from TRBV28 and TRBJ2-1, with D possibly TRBD1 on 5 matching bases. Trimming pared 1 base from V and 2 bases from J, leaving 6 bases between. The CDR3 has 14 amino acids. Germline V gives CDR1 MDHEN, CDR2 SYDVKM. CDR3 bases: TGTGCCAGCAGTTTATCGACAGCCTACAATGAGCAGTTCTTC. This gives the protein CASSLSTAYNEQFF.

The genes are TRBV18 and TRBJ2-1; a possible D gene is TRBD2 (5 bases). V was pared by 3 bases and J by 10 bases, with 7 bases between. The CDR3 contains 11 residues. Germline lookup yields CDR1 KGHSH and CDR2 LQKENI. The CDR3 loop is CASSPSGEQFF. As DNA, the CDR3 is TGTGCCAGCTCACCCTCGGGGGAGCAGTTCTTC. Full variable domain (missing parts from reference TRBV18 and TRBJ2-1): NAGVMQNPRHLVRRRGQEARLRCSPMKGHSHVYWYRQLPEEGLKFMVYLQKENIIDESGMPKERFSAEFPKEGPSILRIQQVVRGDSAAYFCASSPSGEQFFGPGTRLTVL.

The rearrangement uses TRBV7-3 and TRBJ2-5; TRBD1 agrees at 7 bases. Trimming at V came to 5 bases and at J to 2 bases, leaving 8 bases not matched to a gene. Germline CDR1 reads SGHTA; CDR2 reads FQGTGA. The CDR3 contains 15 residues. CDR3 bases: TGTGCCAGCAGCCAACGGACAGGCTCACAAGAGACCCAGTACTTC. This sequence encodes CASSQRTGSQETQYF.

This clone has more than one count but fewer than ten. One junction end disagrees with the germline gene, perhaps due to a read error. The V call is TRBV19, the J call TRBJ1-2; D unclear. Per the germline V gene, CDR1 is LNHDA and CDR2 is SQIVND (reference sequence). The CDR3 is 12 residues long. The CDR3 region is CASSLDLYGYTF. For the CDR3, the DNA is TGTGCCAGTAGTCTAGACCTCTATGGCTACACCTTC.

DNA for the CDR3: TGCGCCAGCAGCCCGGTGACAGGGACCACTGAAGCTTTCTTT. This translates into CASSPVTGTTEAFF. The chain links TRBV5-1 to TRBJ1-1; 7 bases align to TRBD1. With 4 bases clipped from V and 4 bases from J, the junction kept 7 bases outside the gene matches. Germline values: CDR1 SGHRS, CDR2 YFSETQ. The CDR3 contains 14 residues.

The rearrangement links TRBV27 to TRBJ2-1; TRBD2 matches at 12 bases. The V gene's germline CDR1 is MNHEY and CDR2 SMNVEV (reference sequence). This CDR3 is 16 amino acids long. V trimming: 5 bases; J trimming: 8 bases; junction bases outside the gene matches: 10. CDR3 bases: TGTGCCAGCAGTACCCGCCCTAGCGGGAGGGCCCATGAGCAGTTCTTC. Translation gives CASSTRPSGRAHEQFF.

The chain employs TRBV29-1 and TRBJ1-4; a weak D match, TRBD1 (5 bases). The CDR3 sequence is 14 residues long. V lost 4 bases to trimming and J lost 3 bases, with 12 bases between them. CDR1 is SQVTM, CDR2 ANQGSEA, per germline. CDR3 in DNA: TGCAGCGTTGGGACGGGGGTCCCTAATGAAAAACTGTTTTTT. It encodes CSVGTGVPNEKLFF.

The rearrangement links TRBV10-3 to TRBJ2-1, with TRBD2 matching over 7 bases. Germline V gene data show CDR1 as ENHRY and CDR2 as SYGVKD. V lost 2 bases to trimming and J lost 4 bases; unmatched junction nucleotides: 11. This CDR3 is 17 amino acids long. CDR3 residues: CAISEPPGRGLYNEQFF. DNA for the CDR3: TGTGCCATCAGTGAGCCACCGGGGAGGGGCTTATACAATGAGCAGTTCTTC.

The chain couples TRBV13 to TRBJ2-7; TRBD1 matches at 7 bases. The V and J ends lost 6 bases and 5 bases, in that order; junction bases with no gene match: 7. Germline V gene data show CDR1 as PRHDT and CDR2 as FYEKMQ (reference sequence). This CDR3 spans 13 amino acids. CDR3 loop: CASRSTGEHEQYF. The CDR3, as DNA: TGTGCCAGCAGATCCACAGGGGAACACGAGCAGTACTTC.

This clone came up once. The chain links TRBV6-6 to TRBJ2-7; 10 nucleotides line up with TRBD1. J lost 6 bases, V lost 5 bases, and 10 bases had no gene match. There are 15 residues in the CDR3. Germline V gene data show CDR1 as MNHNY and CDR2 as SVGAGI (reference sequence). CDR3: CASSPLGQGTGEQYF. In DNA, the CDR3 is TGTGCCAGCAGTCCCTTGGGACAGGGGACAGGCGAGCAGTACTTC.

This clone was detected only a few times. The chain uses TRBV7-2 and TRBJ1-1; unclear D gene. CDR3 size: 12 residues. The V gene's germline CDR1 is SGHTA and CDR2 FQGNSA. Trimming pared 2 bases from V and 5 bases from J, leaving 6 bases between. Here the CDR3 reads CASSLSVTEAFF. The CDR3 DNA follows: TGTGCCAGCAGCTTATCGGTGACTGAAGCTTTCTTT.

V is TRBV4-2 and J is TRBJ1-1; 10 bases line up with TRBD1. CDR3 length: 16 amino acids. Germline V gene lookup returns CDR1 LGHNA and CDR2 YNFKEQ. With 0 bases clipped from V and 2 bases from J, the junction kept 3 bases outside the gene matches. CDR3 region: CASSQDRQGANTEAFF. The DNA for the CDR3 is TGTGCCAGCAGCCAAGATAGACAGGGGGCTAACACTGAAGCTTTCTTT.

The V call is TRBV4-1, the J call TRBJ1-2; D is undetermined. Germline assignment: CDR1 MGHRA and CDR2 YSYEKL. Deletions cut 2 bases from V and 8 bases from J, with 15 bases between. This CDR3 is built from 14 residues. CDR3 in DNA: TGCGCCAGCAGCCAAATAATGGACCAGCGGGGCTACACCTTC. Amino acids: CASSQIMDQRGYTF.

This chain links TRBV5-8 with TRBJ1-5; TRBD1 is a possible D gene (6 bases). This CDR3 spans 14 amino acids. V lost 3 bases and J 5 bases, leaving 12 bases between the germline ends. Per germline, CDR1 SGHTS and CDR2 YDEGEE. CDR3 loop: CASSYDRLYQPQHF. The CDR3 DNA reads as TGTGCCAGCAGCTATGACAGGCTCTATCAGCCCCAGCATTTT.

This clone was picked up a small number of times. This chain joins TRBV30 and TRBJ2-4, with 7 bases aligning to TRBD2. V was pared by 5 bases and J by 1 base, with 8 bases of the junction left unmatched. CDR3 length equals 15 residues. Germline V gene sequence: CDR1 GTSNPN, CDR2 SVGIG (reference sequence). As DNA, the CDR3 is TGTGCCTGGGGGGAGGGGAATCTGGCCAAAAACATTCAGTACTTC. It specifies CAWGEGNLAKNIQYF.

V gene TRBV4-1 combines with J gene TRBJ2-3; TRBD2 matches at 10 bases. Germline V lookup: CDR1 MGHRA, CDR2 YSYEKL. The CDR3 loop spans 17 amino acids. V trimming: 2 bases; J trimming: 0 bases; junction bases outside the gene matches: 5. DNA for the CDR3: TGCGCCAGCAGCCAATCAGGAGCGGGAGGGAGCACAGATACGCAGTATTTT. It specifies CASSQSGAGGSTDTQYF.

This clone has a handful of counts. The V gene is TRBV7-2, the J gene TRBJ1-4; the D gene is possibly TRBD1 (5 bases). Trimming took off 2 bases at V and 8 bases at J, with 12 bases between the two ends. In germline, CDR1 is SGHTA, CDR2 FQGNSA. CDR3 length equals 14 residues. CDR3 DNA: TGTGCCAGCAGCTTATCGGGGGGGGTGGAAAAACTGTTTTTT. It yields the protein CASSLSGGVEKLFF.

The chain links TRBV9 to TRBJ1-2, with 8 nucleotides matching TRBD1. This CDR3 comprises 15 residues. The J segment lost 3 bases and the V segment lost 5 bases, leaving 9 bases of the junction unmatched. Germline CDR1 SGDLS, CDR2 YYNGEE. In DNA form, the CDR3 reads TGTGCCAGCAGTCGGACAGGGTTTGATGACTATGGCTACACCTTC. Amino acids: CASSRTGFDDYGYTF.

The chain employs TRBV30 and TRBJ2-1; possibly TRBD1 for D (6 bases). Trimming shortened V by 1 base and J by 1 base, and 11 bases separated the two germline ends. Germline CDR1 GTSNPN, CDR2 SVGIG (reference sequence). This CDR3 has 15 residues. CDR3 amino acids: CAWSGTRGSYNEQFF. The CDR3 nucleotides read TGTGCCTGGAGTGGGACGAGGGGGTCCTACAATGAGCAGTTCTTC.

The chain uses TRBV6-1 and TRBJ2-7; perhaps TRBD1 as D (6 bases). The CDR3 has 15 amino acids. V was clipped by 1 base and J by 6 bases, with 16 bases between them. Germline V gene sequence: CDR1 MNHNS, CDR2 SASEGT. DNA of the CDR3: TGTGCCAGCAGTGAAGTAGGGGGAGTGGCGCTCGAGCAGTACTTC. This sequence encodes CASSEVGGVALEQYF.

The rearrangement joins TRBV6-5 to TRBJ1-1; 11 nucleotides match TRBD1. This CDR3 has 16 residues. Looked up from germline, CDR1 is MNHEY and CDR2 is SVGAGI. Losses at the gene ends were 2 bases for V and 3 bases for J; bases not matched to a gene: 5. This CDR3 reads CASSYARDRGYTEAFF. The CDR3 region has the DNA TGTGCCAGCAGTTACGCCCGGGACAGGGGGTACACTGAAGCTTTCTTT.